This T cell receptor (beta chain) was obtained from a study of blood T cell repertoires in COVID-19. Study overall: The samples span acute and convalescent COVID-19 from the United States, Italy and Spain. Nucleic acid was either cDNA or gDNA, and it came from T cells, B-cell-depleted T cells, or PBMCs.

The CDR3 consists of 15 residues. V was clipped by 5 bases and J by 8 bases, with 19 bases between them. In germline, CDR1 is SGHRS, CDR2 YFSETQ. In the source study's methods: Estimates of nucleated cell counts were drawn from the amplification of reference gene primers. Only in-frame clones appear in the TCRdb table, and some are missing; sequencing was by immunoSEQ multiplex PCR. The V and J calls and clone size were taken over from that table, and D and trimming were inferred from the DNA. The sample has over 50,000 clones, 85% seen once. V and J are TRBV5-1 and TRBJ1-4, with D perhaps matching TRBD1 (5 bases). The specimen was peripheral blood. This receptor was taken from a man aged 65 to 85 with acute or convalescent COVID-19. Written as DNA, the CDR3 is TGCGCCAGCAGGGATTTAGGAGGGGAAGGCGAAAAACTGTTTTTT. Translation: CASRDLGGEGEKLFF.